This T cell receptor beta chain was identified in a study of TIL therapy for anti-PD-1-resistant metastatic lung cancer. CDR3 length: 12 residues. The V gene's germline CDR1 is MDHEN and CDR2 SYDVKM. V lost 5 bases to trimming and J lost 8 bases; unmatched junction nucleotides: 5. Time point given: pre-treatment sample, taken before nivolumab and TIL therapy. The libraries were made with immunoSEQ v3. The repertoire was sequenced with immunoSEQ multiplex PCR; TCRdb's copy has only in-frame clones and lacks some. The sample includes more than 45,000 clones, roughly 91% seen only once; the top ten take roughly 2.6%.

The sample here was blood, taken at baseline. The receptor was isolated from a person between 25 and 80 years old with non-small cell lung cancer. The chain joins TRBV28 to TRBJ1-2, with TRBD1 matching 7 bases. Here the CDR3 DNA reads TGTGCCAGCAGTCAGGGGGGGCGCGGCTACACCTTC. This sequence encodes CASSQGGRGYTF.